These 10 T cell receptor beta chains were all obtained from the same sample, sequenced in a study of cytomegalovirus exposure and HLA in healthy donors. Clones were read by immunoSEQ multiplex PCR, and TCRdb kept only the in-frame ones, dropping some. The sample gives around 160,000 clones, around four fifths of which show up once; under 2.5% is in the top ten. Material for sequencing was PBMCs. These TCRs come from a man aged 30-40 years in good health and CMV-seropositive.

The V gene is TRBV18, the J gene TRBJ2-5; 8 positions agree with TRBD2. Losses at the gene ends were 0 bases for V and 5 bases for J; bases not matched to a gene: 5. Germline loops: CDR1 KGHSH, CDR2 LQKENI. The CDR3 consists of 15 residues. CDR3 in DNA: TGTGCCAGCTCACCACCCGGGGGGGCAGGTGAGACCCAGTACTTC. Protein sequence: CASSPPGGAGETQYF.

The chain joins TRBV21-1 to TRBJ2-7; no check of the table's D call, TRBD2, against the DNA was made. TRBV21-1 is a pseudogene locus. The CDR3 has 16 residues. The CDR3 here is CASSKASGGAPYEQYF. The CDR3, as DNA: TGTGCCAGCAGCAAAGCCAGCGGGGGGGCCCCCTACGAGCAGTACTTC.

The CDR3 protein is CASSQSGGPSTDTQYF. CDR3 DNA: TGCGCCAGCAGCCAGTCAGGGGGGCCTAGCACAGATACGCAGTATTTT. V is TRBV4-3 and J is TRBJ2-3; a possible D gene is TRBD1 (7 bases). CDR1 is LGHNA, CDR2 YSLEER, per germline. The CDR3 runs to 16 residues. V lost 3 bases and J 0 bases, leaving 13 bases between the germline ends.

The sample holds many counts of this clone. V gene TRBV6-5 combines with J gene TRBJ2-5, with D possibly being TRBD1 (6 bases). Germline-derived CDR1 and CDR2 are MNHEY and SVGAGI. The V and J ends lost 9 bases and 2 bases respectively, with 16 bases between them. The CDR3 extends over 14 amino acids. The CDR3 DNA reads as TGTGCCAGTTATCCGGGACACGCTCAAGAGACCCAGTACTTC. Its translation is CASYPGHAQETQYF.

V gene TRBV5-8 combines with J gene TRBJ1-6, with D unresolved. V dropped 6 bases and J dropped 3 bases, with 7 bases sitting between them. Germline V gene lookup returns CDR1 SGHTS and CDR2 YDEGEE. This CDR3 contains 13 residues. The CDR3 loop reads CASMRGYNSPLHF. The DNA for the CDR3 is TGTGCCAGCATGAGAGGCTATAATTCACCCCTCCACTTT.

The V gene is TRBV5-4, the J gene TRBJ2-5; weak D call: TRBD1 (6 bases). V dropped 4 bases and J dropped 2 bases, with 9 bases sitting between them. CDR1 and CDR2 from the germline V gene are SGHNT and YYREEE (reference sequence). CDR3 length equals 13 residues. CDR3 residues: CASSGDRQETQYF. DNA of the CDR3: TGTGCCAGCAGCGGCGACAGGCAAGAGACCCAGTACTTC.

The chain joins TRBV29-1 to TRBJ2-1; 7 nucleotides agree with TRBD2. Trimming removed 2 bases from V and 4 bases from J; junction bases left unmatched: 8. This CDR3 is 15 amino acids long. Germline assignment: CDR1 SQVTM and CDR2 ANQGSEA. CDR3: CSVEMGLAVYNEQFF. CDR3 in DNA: TGCAGCGTTGAAATGGGGCTAGCGGTTTACAATGAGCAGTTCTTC.

The CDR3 DNA follows: TGTGCCAGCAGCGGTGTACGATTGGACAGCGATAATGAAAAACTGTTTTTT. Its translation: CASSGVRLDSDNEKLFF. This rearrangement joins TRBV5-6 to TRBJ1-4, with D possibly matching TRBD1 (6 bases). The CDR3 is 17 residues long. V shed 4 bases and J shed 4 bases, with 20 bases lying between them. In germline, CDR1 is SGHDT, CDR2 YYEEEE. Full variable domain (remainder filled in from reference TRBV5-6 and TRBJ1-4): DAGVTQSPTHLIKTRGQQVTLRCSPKSGHDTVSWYQQALGQGPQFIFQYYEEEERQRGNFPDRFSGHQFPNYSSELNVNALLLGDSALYLCASSGVRLDSDNEKLFFGSGTQLSVL.

CDR3 bases: TGTGCCAGTGTGGACAGCCCACCTTCTGAAGCTTTCTTT. The encoded protein is CASVDSPPSEAFF. The V call is TRBV19, the J call TRBJ1-1; D possibly corresponds to TRBD1 (6 bases). Trimming shortened V by 8 bases and J by 6 bases, and 16 bases separated the two germline ends. Germline CDR1 LNHDA, CDR2 SQIVND (reference sequence). The CDR3 totals 13 residues.

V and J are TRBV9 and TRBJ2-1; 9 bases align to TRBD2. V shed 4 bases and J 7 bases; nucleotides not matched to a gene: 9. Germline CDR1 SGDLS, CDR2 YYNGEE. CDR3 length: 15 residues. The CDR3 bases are TGTGCCAGCAGCCCCCGGGTAGCGGGGGTTAATGAGCAGTTCTTC. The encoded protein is CASSPRVAGVNEQFF.